The subject of this entry is one T cell receptor beta chain. The data stem from a study of CD8 T cells in Susac syndrome. V was pared by 4 bases and J by 4 bases, with 11 bases between. Germline V lookup: CDR1 SGHRS, CDR2 YFSETQ. CDR3 length: 14 residues. While CD8+ and CD4+ T cells were isolated negatively, TEMRA cells were enriched by FACS. With random hexamers, roughly 0.45 to 1 ug RNA was reverse transcribed. Amplification of TCR beta CDR3 spanned 54 Vbeta and 13 Jbeta via immunoSEQ multiplex PCR. Each CDR3 protein gets one entry after TCRdb re-called the immunoSEQ multiplex PCR reads with MiXCR. The table records about 190,000 distinct CDR3 sequences, about 94% of them present only once.

This TCR was recovered from a human donor in good health. Sequenced: CD4+ T cells from PBMCs. The chain carries TRBV5-1 and TRBJ2-2; D is perhaps TRBD2 (5 bases). CDR3 sequence reads: CASSPGEFTGELFF. The CDR3 DNA reads TGCGCCAGCAGCCCCGGGGAGTTCACCGGGGAGCTGTTTTTT.